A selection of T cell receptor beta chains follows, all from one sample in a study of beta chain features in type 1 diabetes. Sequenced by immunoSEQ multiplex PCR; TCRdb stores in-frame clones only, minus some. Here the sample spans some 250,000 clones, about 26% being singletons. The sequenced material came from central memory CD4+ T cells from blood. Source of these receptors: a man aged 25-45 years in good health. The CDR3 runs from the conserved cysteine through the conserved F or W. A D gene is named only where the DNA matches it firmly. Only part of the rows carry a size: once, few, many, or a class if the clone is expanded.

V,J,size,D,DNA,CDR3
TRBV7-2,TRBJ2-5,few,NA,TGTGCCAGCAGTGAGTACGAGACCCAGTACTTC,CASSEYETQYF
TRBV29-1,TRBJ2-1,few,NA,TGCAGCGTTGCTTTTCGAGCCTACAATGAGCAGTTCTTC,CSVAFRAYNEQFF
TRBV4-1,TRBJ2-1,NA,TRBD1,TGCGCCAGCAGCCGGGACAGGGTTCAAAATGAGCAGTTCTTC,CASSRDRVQNEQFF
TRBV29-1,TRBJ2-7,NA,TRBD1,TGCAGCGCCCAGGGACAGGGGGCTTACGAGCAGTACTTC,CSAQGQGAYEQYF
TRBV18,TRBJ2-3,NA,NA,TGTGCCAGCTCAGGAAATACAGGGACTAGCACAGATACGCAGTATTTT,CASSGNTGTSTDTQYF
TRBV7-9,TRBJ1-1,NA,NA,TGTGCCAGCAGCCCGCAGGGAGACACTGAAGCTTTCTTT,CASSPQGDTEAFF
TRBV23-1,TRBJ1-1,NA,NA,TGCGCCAGCAGTCAGGACGTCAGAAAAGGACGGTCGGAAGCTTTCTTT,CASSQDVRKGRSEAFF
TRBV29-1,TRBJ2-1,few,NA,TGCAGCGGAAACCTAGGGGCTAGGTTGTACAATGAGCAGTTCTTC,CSGNLGARLYNEQFF
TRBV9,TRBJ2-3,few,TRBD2,TGTGCCAGCAGCGTAGGCGGGACTAGCAAGGGGGCAGATACGCAGTATTTT,CASSVGGTSKGADTQYF
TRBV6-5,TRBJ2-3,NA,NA,TGTGCCAGCAGTTACGATCTCACAGATACGCAGTATTTT,CASSYDLTDTQYF
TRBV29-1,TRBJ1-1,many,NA,TGCAGCGTTGGGCGTCACACTGAAGCTTTCTTT,CSVGRHTEAFF
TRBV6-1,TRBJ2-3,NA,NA,TGTGCCAGCGGGTCCCCGCCCAGGGGAGTTGATACGCAGTATTTT,CASGSPPRGVDTQYF
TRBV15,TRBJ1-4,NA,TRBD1,TGTGCCACCAGCAGAGAAAGGACAGGTGGTGAAAAACTGTTTTTT,CATSRERTGGEKLFF
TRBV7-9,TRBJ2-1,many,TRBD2,TGTGCCAGCAGCCCCATCGGGGGGGAGGGCAATGAGCAGTTCTTC,CASSPIGGEGNEQFF
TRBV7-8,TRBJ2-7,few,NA,TGTGCCAGCAGCTTAAGGGCCCAGCTCGGCGAGCAGTACTTC,CASSLRAQLGEQYF
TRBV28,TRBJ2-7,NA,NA,TGTGCCAGCACTGGGACTCCCGCCTACGAGCAGTACTTC,CASTGTPAYEQYF
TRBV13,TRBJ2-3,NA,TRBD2,TGTGCCAGCAGCCTCCGACTAGCGGGAGGGGTTACAGATACGCAGTATTTT,CASSLRLAGGVTDTQYF
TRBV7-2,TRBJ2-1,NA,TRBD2,TGTGCCAGCAGCTCCAGGACTAGCGGGAGAAATGAGCAGTTCTTC,CASSSRTSGRNEQFF
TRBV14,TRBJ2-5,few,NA,TGTGCCAGCAGCCAAGGGGCTCGGTACGGGGAGACCCAGTACTTC,CASSQGARYGETQYF
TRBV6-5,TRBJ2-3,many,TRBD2,TGTGCCAGCCCTAGCGGGGGGGTCACAGATACGCAGTATTTT,CASPSGGVTDTQYF
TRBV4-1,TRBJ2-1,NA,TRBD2,TGCGCCAGCAGCCAAGTAGACCTTGGACTAGCGGGTAGCAAAGAGCAGTTCTTC,CASSQVDLGLAGSKEQFF
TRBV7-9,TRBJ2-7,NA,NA,TGTGCCAGCAGCCAGCGGGCGGTGGGGGACGAGCAGTACTTC,CASSQRAVGDEQYF
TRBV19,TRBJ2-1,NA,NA,TGTGCCAGTAGTTTCAGGGTCACAAGCAATGAGCAGTTCTTC,CASSFRVTSNEQFF
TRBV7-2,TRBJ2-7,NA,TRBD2,TGTGCCAGCAGCTTAGGAGGGACTAGCGGGGGGTACTCCTACGAGCAGTACTTC,CASSLGGTSGGYSYEQYF
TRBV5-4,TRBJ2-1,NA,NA,TGTGCCAGCAGCCGTACGGCATCGGGCCCCGCCTACAATGAGCAGTTCTTC,CASSRTASGPAYNEQFF
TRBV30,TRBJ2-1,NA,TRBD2,TGTGCCTGGAGTAAGCGGGAGGGGTCCTACAATGAGCAGTTCTTC,CAWSKREGSYNEQFF
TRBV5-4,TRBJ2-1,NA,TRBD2,TGTGCCAGCAGCCCCGAGACTAGCGTATACAATGAGCAGTTCTTC,CASSPETSVYNEQFF
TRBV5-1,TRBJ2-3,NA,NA,TGCGCCAGCAGCTTGGCGGGCCCCACAGATACGCAGTATTTT,CASSLAGPTDTQYF
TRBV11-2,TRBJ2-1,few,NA,TGTGCCAGCAGCTTAGGGACTAAACCCGACAATGAGCAGTTCTTC,CASSLGTKPDNEQFF
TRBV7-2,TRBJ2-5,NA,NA,TGTGCCAGCAGCCCCAGGGTGGGGAAAGAGACCCAGTACTTC,CASSPRVGKETQYF
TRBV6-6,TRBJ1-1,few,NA,TGTGCCAGCAGTTACTTGAGGGGGAGATGGGCTGAAGCTTTCTTT,CASSYLRGRWAEAFF
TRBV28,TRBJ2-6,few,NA,TGTGCCAGCTCAGTTCAACCGGGACTCTCTGGTGCCAACGTCCTGACTTTC,CASSVQPGLSGANVLTF
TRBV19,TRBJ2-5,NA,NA,TGTGCCAGTAGTACCGGGTCTCAAGAGACCCAGTACTTC,CASSTGSQETQYF
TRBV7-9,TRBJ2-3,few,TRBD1,TGTGCCAGCAGCCTGGACAGGCTTACGCAGTATTTT,CASSLDRLTQYF
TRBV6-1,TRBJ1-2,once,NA,TGTGCCAGCAGTGAAGGCTATGGCTACACCTTC,CASSEGYGYTF
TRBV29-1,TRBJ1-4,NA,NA,TGCAGCGCTAAACAGTCGACGAGTGAAAAACTGTTTTTT,CSAKQSTSEKLFF
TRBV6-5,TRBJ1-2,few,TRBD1,TGTGCCAGCAGACCGACAGGGCACTATGGCTACACCTTC,CASRPTGHYGYTF
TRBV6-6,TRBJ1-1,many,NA,TGTGCCAGCAGTTACCAGAACTCCGAAGCTTTCTTT,CASSYQNSEAFF
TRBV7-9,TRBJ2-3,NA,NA,TGTGCCAGCAGCGAGGCAGATACGCAGTATTTT,CASSEADTQYF
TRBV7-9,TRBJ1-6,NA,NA,TGTGCCACCCCGAATCCAGGGGTTAATTCACCCCTCCACTTT,CATPNPGVNSPLHF
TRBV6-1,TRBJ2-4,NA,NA,TGTGCCAGCAGTGGACTGCCTTCGGGACGGAATCTAGCCAAAAACATTCAGTACTTC,CASSGLPSGRNLAKNIQYF
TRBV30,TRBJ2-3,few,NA,TGTGCCTGGGCCGGGATCAGCACAGATACGCAGTATTTT,CAWAGISTDTQYF
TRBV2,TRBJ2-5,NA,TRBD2,TGTGCCACGAAAGGACTAGCGGGGAGAGAGACCCAGTACTTC,CATKGLAGRETQYF
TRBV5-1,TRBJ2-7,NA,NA,TGCGCCAGCAGCTTGGGAGTCCTCAGCCTCGGCGAGCAGTACTTC,CASSLGVLSLGEQYF
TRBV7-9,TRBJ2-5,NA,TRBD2,TGTGCCAGCAGCTGGGAGGGACGGGAGACCCAGTACTTC,CASSWEGRETQYF
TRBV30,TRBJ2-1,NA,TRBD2,TGTGCCTGGAGCCATGGGGGGGAGCGCAGGGCCCCTTCCAATGAGCAGTTCTTC,CAWSHGGERRAPSNEQFF
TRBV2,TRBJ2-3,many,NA,TGTGCCAGCAGTCAGTTTGATACGCAGTATTTT,CASSQFDTQYF
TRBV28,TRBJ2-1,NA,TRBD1,TGTGCCAGCATTTCTATTTCAGGGGGATCCTACAATGAGCAGTTCTTC,CASISISGGSYNEQFF
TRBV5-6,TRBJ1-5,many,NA,TGTGCCAGCAGCTTGGTAAATCAGCCCCAGCATTTT,CASSLVNQPQHF
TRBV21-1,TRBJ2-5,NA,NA,TGTGCCAGCAGCAAAGCCAATTTGGGGGCCAGGAGGTCCCGAGAGACCCAGTACTTC,CASSKANLGARRSRETQYF
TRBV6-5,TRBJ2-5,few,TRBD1,TGTGCCGTCCGACAGGGCGCCGAAGAGACCCAGTACTTC,CAVRQGAEETQYF